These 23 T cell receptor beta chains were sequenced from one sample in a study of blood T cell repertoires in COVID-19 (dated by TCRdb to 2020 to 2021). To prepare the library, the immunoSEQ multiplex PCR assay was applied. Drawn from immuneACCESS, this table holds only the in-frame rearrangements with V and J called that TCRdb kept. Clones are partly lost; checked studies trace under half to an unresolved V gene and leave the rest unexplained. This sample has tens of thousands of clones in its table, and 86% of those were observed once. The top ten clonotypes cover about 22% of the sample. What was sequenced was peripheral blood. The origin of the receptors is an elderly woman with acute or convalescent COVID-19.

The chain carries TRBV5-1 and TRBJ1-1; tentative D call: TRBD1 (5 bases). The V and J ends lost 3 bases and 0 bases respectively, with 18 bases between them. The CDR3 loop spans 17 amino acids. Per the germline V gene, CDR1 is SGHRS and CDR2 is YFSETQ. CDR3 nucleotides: TGCGCCAGCAGCTCCATCGCCGGGGGAACAATGAACACTGAAGCTTTCTTT. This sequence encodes CASSSIAGGTMNTEAFF.

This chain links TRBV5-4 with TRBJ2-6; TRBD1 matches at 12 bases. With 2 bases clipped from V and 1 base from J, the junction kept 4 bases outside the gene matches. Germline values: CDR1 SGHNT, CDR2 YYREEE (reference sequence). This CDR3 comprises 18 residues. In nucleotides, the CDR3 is TGTGCCAGCAGCTTACCGGGACAGGGGGCATCTGGGGCCAACGTCCTGACTTTC. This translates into CASSLPGQGASGANVLTF.

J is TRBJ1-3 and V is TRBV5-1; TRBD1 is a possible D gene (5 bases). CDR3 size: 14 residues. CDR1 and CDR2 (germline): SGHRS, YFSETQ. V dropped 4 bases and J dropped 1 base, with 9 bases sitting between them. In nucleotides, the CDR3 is TGCGCCAGCAGCGCCGGGACTTCTGGAAACACCATATATTTT. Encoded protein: CASSAGTSGNTIYF.

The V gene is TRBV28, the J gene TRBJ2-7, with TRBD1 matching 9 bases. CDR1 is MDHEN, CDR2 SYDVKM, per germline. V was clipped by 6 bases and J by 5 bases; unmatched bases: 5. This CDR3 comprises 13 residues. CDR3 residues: CASSPRDRDEQYF. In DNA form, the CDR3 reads TGTGCCAGCAGCCCCCGGGACAGGGACGAGCAGTACTTC.

The CDR3 region has the DNA TGTGCCAGCAGGTCAACGGGACTCACCTATGGCTACACCTTC. Its protein product is CASRSTGLTYGYTF. The chain carries TRBV28 and TRBJ1-2, with a tentative D call TRBD1 (5 bases). This CDR3 is built from 14 residues. Between the trimmed V and J ends, which lost 6 bases and 4 bases, there was a span of 15 bases. Per germline, CDR1 MDHEN and CDR2 SYDVKM.

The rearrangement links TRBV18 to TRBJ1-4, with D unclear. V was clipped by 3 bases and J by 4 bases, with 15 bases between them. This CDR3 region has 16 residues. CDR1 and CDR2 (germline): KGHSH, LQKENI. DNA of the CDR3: TGTGCCAGCTCACCCTCAGCGTCGGGTAGTAATGAAAAACTGTTTTTT. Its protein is CASSPSASGSNEKLFF.

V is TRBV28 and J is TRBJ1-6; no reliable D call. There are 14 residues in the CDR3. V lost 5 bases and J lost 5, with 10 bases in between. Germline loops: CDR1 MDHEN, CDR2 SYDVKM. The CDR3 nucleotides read TGTGCCAGCAGTCCCTCGGTAGATAATTCACCCCTCCACTTT. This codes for CASSPSVDNSPLHF.

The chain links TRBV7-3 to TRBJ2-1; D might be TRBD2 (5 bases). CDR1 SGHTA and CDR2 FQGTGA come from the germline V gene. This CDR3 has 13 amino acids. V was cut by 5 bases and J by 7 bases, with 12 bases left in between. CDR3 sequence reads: CASSISTRNEQFF. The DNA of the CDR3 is TGTGCCAGCAGCATAAGTACTAGGAATGAGCAGTTCTTC.

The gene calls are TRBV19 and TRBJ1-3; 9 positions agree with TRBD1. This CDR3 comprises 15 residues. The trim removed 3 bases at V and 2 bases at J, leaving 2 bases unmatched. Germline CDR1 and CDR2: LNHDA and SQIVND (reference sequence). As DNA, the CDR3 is TGTGCCAGTAGTATTGGGACAGGGACTGGAAACACCATATATTTT. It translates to CASSIGTGTGNTIYF.

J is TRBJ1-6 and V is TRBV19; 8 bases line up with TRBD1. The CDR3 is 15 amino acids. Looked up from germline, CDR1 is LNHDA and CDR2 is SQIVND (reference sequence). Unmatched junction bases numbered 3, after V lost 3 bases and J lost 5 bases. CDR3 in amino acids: CASSIVTGDNSPLHF. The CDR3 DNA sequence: TGTGCCAGTAGTATTGTGACAGGGGATAATTCACCCCTCCACTTT.

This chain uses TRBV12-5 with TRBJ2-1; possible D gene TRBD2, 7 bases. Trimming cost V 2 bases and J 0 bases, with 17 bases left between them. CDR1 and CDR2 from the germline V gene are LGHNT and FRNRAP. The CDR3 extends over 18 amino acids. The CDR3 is CASGLSIGGGSSYNEQFF. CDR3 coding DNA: TGTGCTAGTGGTTTGTCCATTGGGGGGGGCAGCTCCTACAATGAGCAGTTCTTC.

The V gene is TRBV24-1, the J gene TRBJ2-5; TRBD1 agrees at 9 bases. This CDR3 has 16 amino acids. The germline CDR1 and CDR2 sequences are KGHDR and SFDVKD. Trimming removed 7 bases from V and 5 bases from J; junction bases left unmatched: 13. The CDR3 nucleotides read TGTGCCACCAGCGAGGGACAGGGACCACTCCCGGAGACCCAGTACTTC. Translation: CATSEGQGPLPETQYF.

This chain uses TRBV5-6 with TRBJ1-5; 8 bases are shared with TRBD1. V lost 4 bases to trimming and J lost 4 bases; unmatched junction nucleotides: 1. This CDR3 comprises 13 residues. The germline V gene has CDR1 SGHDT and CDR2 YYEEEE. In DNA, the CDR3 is TGTGCCAGCAGCAGGACAGGGAATCAGCCCCAGCATTTT. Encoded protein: CASSRTGNQPQHF.

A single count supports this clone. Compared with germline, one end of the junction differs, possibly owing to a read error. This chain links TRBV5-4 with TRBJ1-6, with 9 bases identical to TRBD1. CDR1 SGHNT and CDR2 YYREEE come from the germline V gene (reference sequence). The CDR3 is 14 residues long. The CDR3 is CASSLGDRDSSLHF. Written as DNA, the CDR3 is TGTGCCAGCAGCTTGGGGGACAGGGATTCATCCCTCCACTTT.

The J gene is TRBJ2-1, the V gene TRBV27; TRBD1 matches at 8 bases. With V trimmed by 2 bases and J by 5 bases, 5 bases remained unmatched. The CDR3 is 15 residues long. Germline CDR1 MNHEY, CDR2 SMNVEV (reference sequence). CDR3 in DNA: TGTGCCAGCAGTTTAGGGACAGGCCAAAACAATGAGCAGTTCTTC. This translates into CASSLGTGQNNEQFF.

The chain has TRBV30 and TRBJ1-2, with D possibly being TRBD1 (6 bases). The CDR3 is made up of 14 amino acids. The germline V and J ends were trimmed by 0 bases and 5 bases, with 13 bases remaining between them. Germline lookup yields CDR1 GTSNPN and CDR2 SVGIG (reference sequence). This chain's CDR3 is CAWSVQGLSYGYTF. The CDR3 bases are TGTGCCTGGAGTGTACAGGGTCTCTCTTATGGCTACACCTTC.

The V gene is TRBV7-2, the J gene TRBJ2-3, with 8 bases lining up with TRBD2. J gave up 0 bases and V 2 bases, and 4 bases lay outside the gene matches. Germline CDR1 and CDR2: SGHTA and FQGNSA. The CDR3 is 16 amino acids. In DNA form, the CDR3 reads TGTGCCAGCAGCTTATATGCGGGAGGTAGCACAGATACGCAGTATTTT. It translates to CASSLYAGGSTDTQYF.

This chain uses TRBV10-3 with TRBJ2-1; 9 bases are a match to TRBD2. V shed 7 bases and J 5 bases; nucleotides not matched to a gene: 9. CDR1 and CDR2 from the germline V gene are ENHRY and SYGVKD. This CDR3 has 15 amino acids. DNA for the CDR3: TGTGCCATCAAAGCGTCTAGCGGGGCCCACAATGAGCAGTTCTTC. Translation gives CAIKASSGAHNEQFF.

The CDR3 reads CSAATSGIYNEQFF. The CDR3 DNA is TGCAGCGCTGCAACTAGCGGGATTTACAATGAGCAGTTCTTC. This chain links TRBV29-1 with TRBJ2-1; 10 nucleotides line up with TRBD2. With V trimmed by 7 bases and J by 4 bases, 7 bases remained unmatched. The germline gives CDR1 SQVTM, CDR2 ANQGSEA. The CDR3 runs to 14 residues.

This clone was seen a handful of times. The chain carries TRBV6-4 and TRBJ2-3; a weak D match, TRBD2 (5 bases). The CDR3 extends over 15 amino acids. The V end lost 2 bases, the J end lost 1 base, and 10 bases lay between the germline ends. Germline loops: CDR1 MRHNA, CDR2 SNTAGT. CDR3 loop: CASSDSGGRTDTQYF. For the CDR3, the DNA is TGTGCCAGCAGTGACAGCGGCGGACGCACAGATACGCAGTATTTT.

CDR3 in DNA: TGTGCCAGCAGTTACTCGGACAGGTTGTCCACTGAAGCTTTCTTT. It is translated as CASSYSDRLSTEAFF. This chain links TRBV6-5 with TRBJ1-1; 7 bases fit TRBD1. Germline assignment: CDR1 MNHEY and CDR2 SVGAGI. This CDR3 has 15 amino acids. The V gene end was trimmed by 0 bases and the J gene end by 4 bases; junction bases not matched to a gene: 5.

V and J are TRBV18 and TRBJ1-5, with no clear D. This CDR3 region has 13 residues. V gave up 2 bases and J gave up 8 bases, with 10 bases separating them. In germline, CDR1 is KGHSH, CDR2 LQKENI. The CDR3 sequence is CASSPGPREPQHF. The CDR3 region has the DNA TGTGCCAGCTCACCAGGGCCGAGGGAGCCCCAGCATTTT.

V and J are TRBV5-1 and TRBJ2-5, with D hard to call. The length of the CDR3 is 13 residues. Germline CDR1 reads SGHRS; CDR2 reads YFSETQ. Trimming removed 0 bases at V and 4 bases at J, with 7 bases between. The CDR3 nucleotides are TGCGCCAGCAGCTTGGCCCCCCGAGAGACCCAGTACTTC. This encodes CASSLAPRETQYF.